This TCR beta chain appears in the sequencing data of a study of human T cells and chemical hapten exposure. Study details: Weekly scalp doses of diphenylcyclopropenone were given to patients during the roughly 23-week study. Study-level findings and limits: Compared with pre-sensitization or healthy control sets, expanded TCRs clustered more.

This clonotype came up many times. Its target is unknown. TCRdb reprocessed the RACE reads via MiXCR and lists one record per CDR3 protein. The sample has approximately 41,000 distinct CDR3 sequences, less than 8.5% seen once; the top ten hold 1% to 1.5%. The CDR3 spans 14 residues. Germline V lookup: CDR1 SGDLS, CDR2 YYNGEE. Trimming took 2 bases from V and 6 from J, leaving 14 bases between them. The time point denotes: pre-sensitization, week 0. Treatment in this sample: therapeutic diphenylcyclopropenone sensitization with weekly scalp DPC. Donors were 18 to 70-year-old alopecia patients suitable for DPC.

Sequencing used whole blood, obtained in connection with sensitization to the hapten diphenylcyclopropenone (DPC). This receptor was obtained from a woman between 50 and 59 years old with alopecia areata. Some clones in this sample may be carry-over from other donors' samples. The gene calls are TRBV9 and TRBJ2-5, with D uncertain. The DNA for the CDR3 is TGTGCCAGCAGCGTTGGAGCGACCCCAAAGACCCAGTACTTC. It encodes CASSVGATPKTQYF.